These 12 T cell receptor beta chains share one sample of origin, sequenced in a study of a mutant IDH1 vaccine in newly diagnosed glioma. For these receptors, no antigen is known. Sequencing used immunoSEQ multiplex PCR; TCRdb keeps in-frame clones, though not all of them. The table lists roughly 32,000 clones, approximately 89% of them singletons. Regarding time point: week 47, end of study. All doses held 300 ug of mutant IDH1 20-mer peptide, with topical imiquimod. This material consisted of PBMCs, taken from a glioma patient whose treatment included an IDH1 peptide vaccine. The source of these receptors is a man aged 40-55 years with glioma.

V usage is TRBV5-1 and J usage is TRBJ1-1; D unclear. The V end lost 7 bases, the J end lost 1 base, and 14 bases lay between the germline ends. Germline CDR1 and CDR2: SGHRS and YFSETQ. This CDR3 contains 14 residues. The CDR3 region is CASGVGFGNTEAFF. The CDR3 DNA reads as TGCGCCAGCGGCGTGGGCTTTGGGAACACTGAAGCTTTCTTT.

The chain employs TRBV5-1 and TRBJ1-2, with D possibly TRBD1 on 5 matching bases. Between the trimmed V and J ends, which lost 0 bases and 4 bases, there was a span of 13 bases. CDR3 length: 15 residues. Germline CDR1 reads SGHRS; CDR2 reads YFSETQ. CDR3 sequence: CASSLAGTQVYGYTF. CDR3 bases: TGCGCCAGCAGCTTGGCAGGGACCCAGGTCTATGGCTACACCTTC. Full variable domain (rest looked up from reference TRBV5-1 and TRBJ1-2): KAGVTQTPRYLIKTRGQQVTLSCSPISGHRSVSWYQQTPGQGLQFLFEYFSETQRNKGNFPGRFSGRQFSNSRSEMNVSTLELGDSALYLCASSLAGTQVYGYTFGSGTRLTVV.

The chain carries TRBV29-1 and TRBJ1-2, with D tentatively TRBD1 (5 bases). There are 12 residues in the CDR3. CDR1 is SQVTM and CDR2 is ANQGSEA in the germline V gene. Trimming cost V 7 bases and J 3 bases, with 12 bases left between them. CDR3 nucleotide sequence: TGCAGCGGCTTATTGGGGGACTATGGCTACACCTTC. It codes for CSGLLGDYGYTF.

About this clone itself: Other DNA sequences within the sample encode an identical CDR3. The V gene is TRBV19, the J gene TRBJ1-5; maybe TRBD1 (6 bases). This CDR3 is built from 15 residues. In germline, CDR1 is LNHDA, CDR2 SQIVND (reference sequence). V shed 0 bases and J shed 6 bases, with 12 bases lying between them. CDR3 DNA: TGTGCCAGTAGTATAGAGGGGGCGCAGGGTCAGCCCCAGCATTTT. The encoded protein is CASSIEGAQGQPQHF.

The chain joins TRBV29-1 to TRBJ2-7; 9 positions agree with TRBD1. This CDR3 region has 13 residues. Germline V lookup: CDR1 SQVTM, CDR2 ANQGSEA. After removal of 5 bases from V and 6 bases from J, the junction contained 8 bases not matched to a gene. CDR3 region: CSVSSGTGREQYF. CDR3 nucleotide sequence: TGCAGCGTTTCGTCCGGGACAGGGCGCGAGCAGTACTTC.

The chain combines TRBV28 with TRBJ2-7; TRBD2 aligns across 10 bases. The CDR3 is made up of 15 amino acids. V lost 1 base, J lost 4 bases, and 4 bases stayed unmatched. CDR1 is MDHEN and CDR2 is SYDVKM in the germline V gene. The CDR3 bases are TGTGCCAGCAGTTTATCCCCTAGCGGGAGATACGAGCAGTACTTC. It encodes CASSLSPSGRYEQYF.

This clone came up a few times. The chain recombines TRBV19 with TRBJ2-2, with D unresolved. V was cut by 4 bases and J by 9 bases, with 12 bases left in between. The CDR3 consists of 13 residues. Germline CDR1 LNHDA, CDR2 SQIVND (reference sequence). The chain's CDR3 is CASSNVVGRELFF. The CDR3 nucleotides are TGTGCCAGTAGTAACGTCGTCGGCAGGGAGCTGTTTTTT. Drawing the rest from reference TRBV19 and TRBJ2-2, the complete variable domain is DGGITQSPKYLFRKEGQNVTLSCEQNLNHDAMYWYRQDPGQGLRLIYYSQIVNDFQKGDIAEGYSVSREKKESFPLTVTSAQKNPTAFYLCASSNVVGRELFFGEGSRLTVL.

This chain joins TRBV11-3 and TRBJ1-3, with no clear D. CDR1 is SGHNT, CDR2 YENEEA, per germline. The CDR3 consists of 14 residues. Trimming pared 4 bases from V and 4 bases from J, leaving 11 bases between. CDR3 loop: CASSSTGPGNTIYF. DNA of the CDR3: TGTGCCAGCAGCTCTACGGGCCCCGGAAACACCATATATTTT.

The chain has TRBV29-1 and TRBJ1-5, with 11 bases that match TRBD1. V was clipped by 0 bases and J by 4 bases; unmatched bases: 14. The CDR3 sequence is 19 residues long. The V gene's germline CDR1 is SQVTM and CDR2 ANQGSEA. CDR3 DNA sequence: TGCAGCGTTGAAGATAAGTTAGTCCCGGGACAGGGGGTTAATCAGCCCCAGCATTTT. This encodes CSVEDKLVPGQGVNQPQHF.

The rearrangement links TRBV30 to TRBJ1-5; the match to TRBD1 covers 10 bases. This CDR3 is 15 amino acids long. The junction had 3 bases not matched to a gene; V was cut back by 0 bases and J by 4 bases. Germline CDR1 GTSNPN, CDR2 SVGIG (reference sequence). The chain's CDR3 is CAWSVTGGINQPQHF. CDR3 nucleotides: TGTGCCTGGAGTGTGACAGGGGGCATAAATCAGCCCCAGCATTTT.

CDR3 bases: TGTGCCAGCAGGAGACAGGGGAGTTTCGAAACGCAGTATTTT. This translates into CASRRQGSFETQYF. This chain links TRBV2 with TRBJ2-3; the match to TRBD1 covers 8 bases. Germline CDR1 is SNHLY and CDR2 is FYNNEI. The length of the CDR3 is 14 residues. Losses at the gene ends were 6 bases for V and 9 bases for J; bases not matched to a gene: 11.

The rearrangement joins TRBV5-1 to TRBJ2-5; 11 bases fit TRBD2. The CDR3 runs 15 residues. CDR1 is SGHRS and CDR2 is YFSETQ in the germline V gene. With 4 bases clipped from V and 3 bases from J, the junction kept 5 bases outside the gene matches. This CDR3 reads CASSPLTSGEETQYF. CDR3 DNA sequence: TGCGCCAGCAGCCCCCTGACTAGCGGGGAAGAGACCCAGTACTTC.